This T cell receptor beta chain was found in a study of T-cell reconstitution after alpha-beta-depleted transplantation in children. This clonotype was detected only once. What it recognizes is unknown. The CDR3 totals 15 residues. Trimming pared 0 bases from V and 4 bases from J, leaving 13 bases between. Germline loops: CDR1 SGHRS, CDR2 YFSETQ. The TCRbeta library incorporated unique molecular identifiers. A single record per CDR3 protein comes from TCRdb applying MiXCR to the PCR reads. The table lists 750,000 to 950,000 distinct CDR3 sequences, approximately 15% of them singletons. Study results and limitations: Surviving recipient T cells and intrathymic progenitors accounted for some patients' high TCRbeta diversity at day 60.

V gene TRBV5-1 combines with J gene TRBJ1-2, with no clear D. This TCR was recovered from a male patient younger than 18 who had a stem cell transplant for acute lymphoblastic leukemia, so the T cells may come from the graft donor. The source was PBMCs, mostly from graft donor cells, collected 360 days after TCRalphabeta/CD19-depleted stem cell transplant. The CDR3 DNA reads TGCGCCAGCAGCTTGGCCCCGTCTCGGGCCTATGGCTACACCTTC. Translation gives CASSLAPSRAYGYTF.